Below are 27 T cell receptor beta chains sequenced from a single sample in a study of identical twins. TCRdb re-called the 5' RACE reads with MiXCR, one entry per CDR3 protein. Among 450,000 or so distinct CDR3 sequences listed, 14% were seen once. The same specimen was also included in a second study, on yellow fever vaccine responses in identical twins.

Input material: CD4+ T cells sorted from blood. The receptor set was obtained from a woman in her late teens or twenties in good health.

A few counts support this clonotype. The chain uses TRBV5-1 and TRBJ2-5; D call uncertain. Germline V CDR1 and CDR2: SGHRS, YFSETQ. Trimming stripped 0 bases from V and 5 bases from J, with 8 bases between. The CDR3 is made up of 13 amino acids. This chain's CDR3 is CASSLAPLETQYF. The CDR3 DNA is TGCGCCAGCAGCTTGGCCCCGTTGGAGACCCAGTACTTC.

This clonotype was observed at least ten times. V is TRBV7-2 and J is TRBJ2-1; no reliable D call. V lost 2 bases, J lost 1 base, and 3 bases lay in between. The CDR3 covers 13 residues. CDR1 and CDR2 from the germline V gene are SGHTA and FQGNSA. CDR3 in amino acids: CASSLNSYNEQFF. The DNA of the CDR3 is TGTGCCAGCAGCTTAAATTCCTACAATGAGCAGTTCTTC.

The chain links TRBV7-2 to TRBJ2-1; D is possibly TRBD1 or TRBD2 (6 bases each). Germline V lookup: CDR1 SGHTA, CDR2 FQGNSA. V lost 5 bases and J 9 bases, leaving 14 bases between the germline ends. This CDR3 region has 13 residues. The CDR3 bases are TGTGCCAGCAGCCCTGGACAGACTAGTGAGCAGTTCTTC. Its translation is CASSPGQTSEQFF.

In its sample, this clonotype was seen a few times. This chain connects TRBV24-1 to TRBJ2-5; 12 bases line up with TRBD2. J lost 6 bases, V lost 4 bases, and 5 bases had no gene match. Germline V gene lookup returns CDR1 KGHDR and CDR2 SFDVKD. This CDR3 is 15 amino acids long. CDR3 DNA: TGTGCCACCAGTGAGTTGACTAGCGGGAGCCAGACCCAGTACTTC. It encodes CATSELTSGSQTQYF.

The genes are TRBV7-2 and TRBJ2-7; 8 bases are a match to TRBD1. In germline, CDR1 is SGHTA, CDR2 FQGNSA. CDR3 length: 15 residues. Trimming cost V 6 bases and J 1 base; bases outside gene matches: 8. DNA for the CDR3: TGTGCCAGCAGTTTGGACAGGGAATATTCCTACGAGCAGTACTTC. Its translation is CASSLDREYSYEQYF.

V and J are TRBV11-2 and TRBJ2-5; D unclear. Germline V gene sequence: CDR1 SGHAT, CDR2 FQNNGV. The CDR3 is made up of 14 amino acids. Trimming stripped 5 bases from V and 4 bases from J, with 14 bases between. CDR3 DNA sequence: TGTGCCAGCAGCCCGGAGAGGAGAACAGAGACCCAGTACTTC. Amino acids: CASSPERRTETQYF.

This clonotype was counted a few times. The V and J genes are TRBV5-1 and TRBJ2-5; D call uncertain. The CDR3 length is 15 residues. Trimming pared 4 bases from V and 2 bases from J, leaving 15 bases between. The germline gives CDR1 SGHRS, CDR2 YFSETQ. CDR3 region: CASSLQIDNQETQYF. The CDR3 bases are TGCGCCAGCAGCCTACAAATAGACAATCAAGAGACCCAGTACTTC.

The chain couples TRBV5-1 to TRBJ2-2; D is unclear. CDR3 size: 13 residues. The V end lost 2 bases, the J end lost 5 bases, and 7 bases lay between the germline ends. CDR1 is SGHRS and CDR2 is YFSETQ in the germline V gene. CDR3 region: CASSLTETGELFF. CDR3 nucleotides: TGCGCCAGCAGCTTAACAGAGACCGGGGAGCTGTTTTTT.

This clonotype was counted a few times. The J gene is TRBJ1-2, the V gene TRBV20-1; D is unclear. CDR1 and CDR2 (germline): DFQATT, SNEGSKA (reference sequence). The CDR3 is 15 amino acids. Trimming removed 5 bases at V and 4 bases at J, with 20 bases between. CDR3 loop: CSAPPGGSPSYGYTF. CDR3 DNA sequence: TGCAGTGCTCCCCCCGGCGGTTCTCCTAGCTATGGCTACACCTTC.

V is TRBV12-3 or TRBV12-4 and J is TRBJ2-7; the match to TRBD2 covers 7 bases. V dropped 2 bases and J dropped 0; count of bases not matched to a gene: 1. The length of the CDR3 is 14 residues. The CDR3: CASSLLAASYEQYF. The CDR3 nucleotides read TGTGCCAGCAGTTTACTAGCGGCCTCCTACGAGCAGTACTTC.

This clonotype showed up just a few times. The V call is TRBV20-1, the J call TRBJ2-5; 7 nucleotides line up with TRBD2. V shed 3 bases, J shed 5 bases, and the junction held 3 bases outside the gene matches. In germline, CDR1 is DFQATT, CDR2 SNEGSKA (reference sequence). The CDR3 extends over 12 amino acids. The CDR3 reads CSARGGFETQYF. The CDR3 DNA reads TGCAGTGCTAGGGGGGGGTTTGAGACCCAGTACTTC.

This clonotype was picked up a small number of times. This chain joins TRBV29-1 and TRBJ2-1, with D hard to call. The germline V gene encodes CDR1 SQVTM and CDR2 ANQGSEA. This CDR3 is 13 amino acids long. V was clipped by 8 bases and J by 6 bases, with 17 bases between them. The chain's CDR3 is CSYLRRLPNEQFF. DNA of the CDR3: TGCAGCTATCTCAGGCGCCTGCCCAATGAGCAGTTCTTC.

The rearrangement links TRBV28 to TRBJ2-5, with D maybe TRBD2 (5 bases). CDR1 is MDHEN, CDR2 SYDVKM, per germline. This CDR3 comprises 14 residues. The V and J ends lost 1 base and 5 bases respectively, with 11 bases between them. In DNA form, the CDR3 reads TGTGCCAGCAGTTTATCGGGATTCGGGGAGACCCAGTACTTC. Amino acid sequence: CASSLSGFGETQYF. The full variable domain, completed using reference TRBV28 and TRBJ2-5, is DVKVTQSSRYLVKRTGEKVFLECVQDMDHENMFWYRQDPGLGLRLIYFSYDVKMKEKGDIPEGYSVSREKKERFSLILESASTNQTSMYLCASSLSGFGETQYFGPGTRLLVL.

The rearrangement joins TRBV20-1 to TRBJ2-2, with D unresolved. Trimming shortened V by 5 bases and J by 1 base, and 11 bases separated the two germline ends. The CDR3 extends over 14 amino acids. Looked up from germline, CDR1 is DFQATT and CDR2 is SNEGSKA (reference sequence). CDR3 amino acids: CSAPSHGNTGELFF. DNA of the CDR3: TGCAGTGCTCCCTCCCACGGGAACACCGGGGAGCTGTTTTTT.

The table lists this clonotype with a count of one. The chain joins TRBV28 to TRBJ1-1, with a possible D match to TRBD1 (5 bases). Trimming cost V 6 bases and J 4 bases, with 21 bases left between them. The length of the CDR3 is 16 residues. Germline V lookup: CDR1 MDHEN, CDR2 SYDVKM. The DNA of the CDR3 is TGTGCCAGCAGGTTTTTGGTCACCTTGGGGCCCACTGAAGCTTTCTTT. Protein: CASRFLVTLGPTEAFF.

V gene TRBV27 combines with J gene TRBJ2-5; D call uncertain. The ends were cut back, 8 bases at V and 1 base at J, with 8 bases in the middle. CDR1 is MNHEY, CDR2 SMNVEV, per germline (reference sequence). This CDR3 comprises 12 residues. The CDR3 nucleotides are TGTGCCAGCGGCCGGGTCCAAGAGACCCAGTACTTC. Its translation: CASGRVQETQYF.

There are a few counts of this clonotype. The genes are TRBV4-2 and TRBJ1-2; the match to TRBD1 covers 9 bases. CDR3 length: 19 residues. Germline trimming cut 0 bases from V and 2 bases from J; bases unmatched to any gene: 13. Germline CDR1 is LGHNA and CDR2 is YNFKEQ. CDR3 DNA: TGTGCCAGCAGCCAAGATCTCATGGGGGGTGGACAGGGGAACTATGGCTACACCTTC. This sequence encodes CASSQDLMGGGQGNYGYTF.

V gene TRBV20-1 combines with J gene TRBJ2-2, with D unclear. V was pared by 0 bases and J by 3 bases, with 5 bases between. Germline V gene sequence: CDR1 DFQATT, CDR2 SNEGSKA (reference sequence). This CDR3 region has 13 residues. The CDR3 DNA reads TGCAGTGCTAGAGACAGCTACACCGGGGAGCTGTTTTTT. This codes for CSARDSYTGELFF.

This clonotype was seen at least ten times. The CDR3 coding sequence is TGTGCCAGCAGTGCAGATGCCGGGGAGCTGTTTTTT. Translating gives CASSADAGELFF. The chain combines TRBV2 with TRBJ2-2, with no clear D. V was cut by 4 bases and J by 6 bases, with 6 bases left in between. This CDR3 region has 12 residues. Germline V lookup: CDR1 SNHLY, CDR2 FYNNEI.

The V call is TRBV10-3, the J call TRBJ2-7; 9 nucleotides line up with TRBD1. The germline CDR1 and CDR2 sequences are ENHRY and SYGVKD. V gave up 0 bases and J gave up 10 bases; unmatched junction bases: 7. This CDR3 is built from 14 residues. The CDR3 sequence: CAISESSGQGNQYF. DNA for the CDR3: TGTGCCATCAGTGAGTCGAGTGGACAGGGGAATCAGTACTTC.

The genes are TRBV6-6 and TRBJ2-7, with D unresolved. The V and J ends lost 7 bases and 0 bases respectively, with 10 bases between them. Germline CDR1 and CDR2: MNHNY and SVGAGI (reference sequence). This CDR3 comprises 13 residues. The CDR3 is CASKKETSYEQYF. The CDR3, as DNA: TGTGCCAGCAAAAAGGAGACCTCCTACGAGCAGTACTTC.

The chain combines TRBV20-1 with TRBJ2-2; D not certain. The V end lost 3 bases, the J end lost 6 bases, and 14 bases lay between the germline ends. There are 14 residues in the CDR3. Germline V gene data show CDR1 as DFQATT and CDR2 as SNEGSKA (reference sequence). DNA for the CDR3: TGCAGTGCTAGCGCAGGATGGGTGGCCGGGGAGCTGTTTTTT. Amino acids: CSASAGWVAGELFF.

CDR3 amino acids: CASSQGAGGAGYEQYF. The CDR3, as DNA: TGCGCCAGCAGCCAGGGGGCGGGGGGCGCAGGGTACGAGCAGTACTTC. This chain joins TRBV4-3 and TRBJ2-7; the match to TRBD2 covers 8 bases. The ends lost 3 bases at V and 4 bases at J; junction bases unmatched: 11. In germline, CDR1 is LGHNA, CDR2 YSLEER. The CDR3 spans 16 residues.

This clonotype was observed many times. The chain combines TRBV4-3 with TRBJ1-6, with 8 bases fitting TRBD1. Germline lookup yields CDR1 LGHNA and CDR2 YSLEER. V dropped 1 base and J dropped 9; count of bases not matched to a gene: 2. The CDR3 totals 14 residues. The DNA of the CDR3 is TGCGCCAGCAGCCAAGCAACAGGGGGTTCACCCCTCCACTTT. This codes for CASSQATGGSPLHF.

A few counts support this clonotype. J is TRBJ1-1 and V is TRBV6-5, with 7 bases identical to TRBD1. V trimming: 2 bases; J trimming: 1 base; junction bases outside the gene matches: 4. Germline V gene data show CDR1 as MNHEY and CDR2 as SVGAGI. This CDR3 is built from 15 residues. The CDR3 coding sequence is TGTGCCAGCAGTTACCCCGGGACAGAGAACACTGAAGCTTTCTTT. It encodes CASSYPGTENTEAFF.

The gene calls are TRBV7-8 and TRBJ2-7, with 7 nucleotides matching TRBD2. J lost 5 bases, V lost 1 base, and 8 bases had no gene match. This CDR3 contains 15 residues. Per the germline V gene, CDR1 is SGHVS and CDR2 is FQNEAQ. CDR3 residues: CASSLVQGLSHEQYF. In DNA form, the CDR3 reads TGTGCCAGCAGCTTAGTTCAGGGACTATCCCACGAGCAGTACTTC.

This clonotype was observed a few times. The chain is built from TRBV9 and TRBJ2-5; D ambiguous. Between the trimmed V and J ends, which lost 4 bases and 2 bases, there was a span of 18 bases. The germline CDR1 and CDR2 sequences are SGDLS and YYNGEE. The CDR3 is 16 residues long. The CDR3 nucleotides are TGTGCCAGCAGCTCTCGAAAGGGCAGCCTGCAAGAGACCCAGTACTTC. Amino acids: CASSSRKGSLQETQYF.